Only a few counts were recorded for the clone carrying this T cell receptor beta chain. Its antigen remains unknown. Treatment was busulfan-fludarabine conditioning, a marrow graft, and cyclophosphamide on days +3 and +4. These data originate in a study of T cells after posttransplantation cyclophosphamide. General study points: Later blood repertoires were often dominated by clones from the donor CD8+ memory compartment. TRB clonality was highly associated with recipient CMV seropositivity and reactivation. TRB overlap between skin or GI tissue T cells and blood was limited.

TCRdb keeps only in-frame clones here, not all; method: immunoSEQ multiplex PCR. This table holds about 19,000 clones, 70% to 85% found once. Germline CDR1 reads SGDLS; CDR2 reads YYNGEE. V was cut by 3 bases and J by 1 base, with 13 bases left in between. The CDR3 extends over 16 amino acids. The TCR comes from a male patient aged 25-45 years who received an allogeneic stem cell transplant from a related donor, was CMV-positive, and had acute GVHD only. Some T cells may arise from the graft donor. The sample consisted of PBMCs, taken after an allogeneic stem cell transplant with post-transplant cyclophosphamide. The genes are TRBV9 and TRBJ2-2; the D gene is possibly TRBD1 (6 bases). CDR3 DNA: TGTGCCAGCAGCGCGACGACAGGTTGGAACACCGGGGAGCTGTTTTTT. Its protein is CASSATTGWNTGELFF.